This T cell receptor beta chain was captured in a study of blood T cell repertoires in COVID-19. Generated by immunoSEQ multiplex PCR, the TCRdb table keeps only in-frame clones and is missing some. The sample includes 200,000 or so clones, around 82% seen only once; the top ten take about 5.3%. V lost 5 bases and J lost 4; bases outside the gene matches: 3. Germline assignment: CDR1 SGHVS and CDR2 FNYEAQ. The CDR3 sequence is 15 residues long. The chain has TRBV7-6 and TRBJ2-7; 15 bases fit TRBD2. The TCR sequence derives from a woman aged 45-65 years who had been exposed to COVID-19. Sequencing was carried out using PBMCs or T cells enriched from blood (not recorded which). CDR3 bases: TGTGCCAGCAGCGCCGGGACTAGCGGGGGGTACGAGCAGTACTTC. It specifies CASSAGTSGGYEQYF.